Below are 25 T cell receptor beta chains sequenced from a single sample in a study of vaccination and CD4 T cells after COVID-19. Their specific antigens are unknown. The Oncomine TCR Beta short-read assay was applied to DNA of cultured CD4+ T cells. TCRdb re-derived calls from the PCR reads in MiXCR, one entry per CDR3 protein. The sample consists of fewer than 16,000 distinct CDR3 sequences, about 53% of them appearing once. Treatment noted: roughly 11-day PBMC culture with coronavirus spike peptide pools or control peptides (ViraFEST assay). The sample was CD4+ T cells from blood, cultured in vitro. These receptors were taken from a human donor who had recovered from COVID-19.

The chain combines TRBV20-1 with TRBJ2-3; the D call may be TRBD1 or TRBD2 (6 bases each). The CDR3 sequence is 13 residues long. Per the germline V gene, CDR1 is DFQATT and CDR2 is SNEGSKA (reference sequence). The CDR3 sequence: CSPPSWGAGTQYF. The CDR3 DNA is TGCAGCCCACCTAGCTGGGGGGCTGGGACGCAGTATTTT.

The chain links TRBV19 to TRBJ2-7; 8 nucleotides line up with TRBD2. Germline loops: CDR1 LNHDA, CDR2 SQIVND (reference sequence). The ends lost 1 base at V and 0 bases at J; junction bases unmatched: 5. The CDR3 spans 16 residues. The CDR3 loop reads CASSIVGGRNSYEQYF. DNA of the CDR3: TGTGCCAGTAGTATAGTGGGCGGGAGGAACTCCTACGAGCAGTACTTC.

In DNA, the CDR3 is TGTGCCAGCAGTTTACGGCAGAGTAACTATGGCTACACCTTC. Its translation: CASSLRQSNYGYTF. This chain connects TRBV12-3 or TRBV12-4 to TRBJ1-2; D unclear. V shed 2 bases and J shed 1 base, with 8 bases lying between them. The length of the CDR3 is 14 residues.

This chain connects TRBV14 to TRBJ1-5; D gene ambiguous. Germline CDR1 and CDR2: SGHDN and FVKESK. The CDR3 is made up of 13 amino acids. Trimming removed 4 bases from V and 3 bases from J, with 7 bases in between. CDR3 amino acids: CASSRRTNQPQHF. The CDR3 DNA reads TGTGCCAGCAGCCGGCGGACCAATCAGCCCCAGCATTTT. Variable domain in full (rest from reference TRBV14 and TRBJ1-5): EAGVTQFPSHSVIEKGQTVTLRCDPISGHDNLYWYRRVMGKEIKFLLHFVKESKQDESGMPNNRFLAERTGGTYSTLKVQPAELEDSGVYFCASSRRTNQPQHFGDGTRLSIL.

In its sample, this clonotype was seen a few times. The CDR3 sequence is CASSFDGLYGYTF. The CDR3 region has the DNA TGTGCCAGCAGTTTCGACGGGCTCTATGGCTACACCTTC. The chain carries TRBV28 and TRBJ1-2; unclear D gene. V lost 3 bases and J 4 bases, leaving 9 bases between the germline ends. Looked up from germline, CDR1 is MDHEN and CDR2 is SYDVKM. The CDR3 runs 13 residues.

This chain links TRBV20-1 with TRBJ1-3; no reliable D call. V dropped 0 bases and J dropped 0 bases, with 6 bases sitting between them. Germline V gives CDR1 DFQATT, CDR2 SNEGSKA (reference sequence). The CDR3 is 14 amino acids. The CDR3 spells CSARDEGSGNTIYF. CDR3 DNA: TGCAGTGCTAGAGATGAGGGCTCTGGAAACACCATATATTTT.

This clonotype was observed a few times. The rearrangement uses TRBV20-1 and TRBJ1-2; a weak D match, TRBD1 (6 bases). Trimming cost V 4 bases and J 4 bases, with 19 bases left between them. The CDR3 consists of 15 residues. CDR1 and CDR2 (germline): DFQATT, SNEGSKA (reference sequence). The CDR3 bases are TGCAGTGCTACGATCACAGGGAGCGGATCCTATGGCTACACCTTC. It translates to CSATITGSGSYGYTF.

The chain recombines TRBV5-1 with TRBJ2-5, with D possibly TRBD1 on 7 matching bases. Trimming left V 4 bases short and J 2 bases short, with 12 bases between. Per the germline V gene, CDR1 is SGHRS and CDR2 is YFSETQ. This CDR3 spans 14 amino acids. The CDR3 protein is CASSPGGQQETQYF. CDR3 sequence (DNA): TGCGCCAGCAGCCCCGGGGGACAGCAAGAGACCCAGTACTTC.

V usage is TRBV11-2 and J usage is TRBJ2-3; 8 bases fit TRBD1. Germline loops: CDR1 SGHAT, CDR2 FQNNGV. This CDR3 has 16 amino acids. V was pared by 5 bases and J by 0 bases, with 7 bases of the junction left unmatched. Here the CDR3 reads CASSARDRPSTDTQYF. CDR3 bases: TGTGCCAGCAGCGCCCGGGACAGGCCTAGCACAGATACGCAGTATTTT.

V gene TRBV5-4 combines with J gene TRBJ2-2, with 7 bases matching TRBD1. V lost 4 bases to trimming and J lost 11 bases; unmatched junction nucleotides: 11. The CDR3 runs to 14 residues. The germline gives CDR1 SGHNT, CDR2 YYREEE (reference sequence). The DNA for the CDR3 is TGTGCCAGCAGCCCGCCGGACAGGCCAAAAGAGCTGTTTTTT. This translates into CASSPPDRPKELFF. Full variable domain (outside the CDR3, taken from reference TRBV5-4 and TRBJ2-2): ETGVTQSPTHLIKTRGQQVTLRCSSQSGHNTVSWYQQALGQGPQFIFQYYREEENGRGNFPPRFSGLQFPNYSSELNVNALELDDSALYLCASSPPDRPKELFFGEGSRLTVL.

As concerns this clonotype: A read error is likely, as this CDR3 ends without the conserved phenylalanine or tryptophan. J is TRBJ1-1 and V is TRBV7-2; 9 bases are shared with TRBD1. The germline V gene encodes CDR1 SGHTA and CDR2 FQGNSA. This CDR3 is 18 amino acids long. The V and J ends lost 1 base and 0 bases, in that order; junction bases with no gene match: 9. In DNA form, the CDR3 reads TGTGCCAGCAGCTTAGTGGGTAGGACAGGGGCCTTGAACACTGAAGCTTTCTCT. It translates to CASSLVGRTGALNTEAFS.

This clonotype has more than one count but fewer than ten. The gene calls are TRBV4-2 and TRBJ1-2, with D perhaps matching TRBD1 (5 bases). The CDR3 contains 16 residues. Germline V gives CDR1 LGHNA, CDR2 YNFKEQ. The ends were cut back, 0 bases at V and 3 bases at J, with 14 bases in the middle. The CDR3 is CASSQDGQGGDYGYTF. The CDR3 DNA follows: TGTGCCAGCAGCCAAGATGGGCAGGGAGGGGACTATGGCTACACCTTC.

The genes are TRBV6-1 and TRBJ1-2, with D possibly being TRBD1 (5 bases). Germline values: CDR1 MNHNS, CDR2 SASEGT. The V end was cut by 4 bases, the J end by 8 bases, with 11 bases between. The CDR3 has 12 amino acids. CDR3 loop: CASSAGGWGYTF. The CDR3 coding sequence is TGTGCCAGCAGTGCCGGGGGTTGGGGCTACACCTTC.

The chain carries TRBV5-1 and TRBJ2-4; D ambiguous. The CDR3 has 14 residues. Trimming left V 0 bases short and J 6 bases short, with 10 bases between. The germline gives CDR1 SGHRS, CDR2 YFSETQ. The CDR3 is CASSLGARGNIQYF. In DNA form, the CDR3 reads TGCGCCAGCAGCTTGGGGGCCCGAGGAAACATTCAGTACTTC.

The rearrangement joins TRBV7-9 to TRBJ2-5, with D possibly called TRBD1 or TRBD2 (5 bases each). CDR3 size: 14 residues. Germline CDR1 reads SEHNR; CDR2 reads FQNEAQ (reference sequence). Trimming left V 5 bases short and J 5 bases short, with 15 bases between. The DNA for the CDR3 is TGTGCCAGCAGCCCCGGGACGGCCGTGGAGACCCAGTACTTC. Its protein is CASSPGTAVETQYF.

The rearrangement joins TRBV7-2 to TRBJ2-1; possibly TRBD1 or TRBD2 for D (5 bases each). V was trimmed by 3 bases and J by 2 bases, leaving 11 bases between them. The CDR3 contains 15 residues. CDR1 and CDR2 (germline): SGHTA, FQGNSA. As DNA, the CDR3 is TGTGCCAGCAGCTTGTCGGGACGGGCCTACAATGAGCAGTTCTTC. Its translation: CASSLSGRAYNEQFF.

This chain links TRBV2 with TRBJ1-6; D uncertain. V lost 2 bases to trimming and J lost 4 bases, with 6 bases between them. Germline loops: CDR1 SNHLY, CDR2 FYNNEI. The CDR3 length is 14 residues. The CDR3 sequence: CASSETGYNSPLHF. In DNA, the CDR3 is TGTGCCAGCAGTGAAACGGGGTATAATTCACCCCTCCACTTT.

The CDR3 sequence is CASSPPITITGRNQPQHF. DNA for the CDR3: TGTGCCAGCAGTCCCCCGATCACCATAACAGGGAGGAATCAGCCCCAGCATTTT. The V and J genes are TRBV2 and TRBJ1-5; D is perhaps TRBD1 (6 bases). Trimming shortened V by 5 bases and J by 4 bases, and 24 bases separated the two germline ends. The germline V gene encodes CDR1 SNHLY and CDR2 FYNNEI. The CDR3 length is 18 residues.

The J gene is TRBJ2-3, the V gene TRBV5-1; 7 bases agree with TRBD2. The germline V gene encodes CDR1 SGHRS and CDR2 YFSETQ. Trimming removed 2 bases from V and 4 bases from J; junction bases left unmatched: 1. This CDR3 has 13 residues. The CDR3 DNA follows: TGCGCCAGCAGCTTTGGGGGGGCAGATACGCAGTATTTT. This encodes CASSFGGADTQYF.

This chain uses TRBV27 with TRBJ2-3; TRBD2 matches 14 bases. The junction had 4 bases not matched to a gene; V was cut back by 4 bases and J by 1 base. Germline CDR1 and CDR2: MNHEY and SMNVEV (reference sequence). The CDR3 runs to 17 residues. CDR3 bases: TGTGCCAGCAGTTCTCCGGGACTAGCGGGGGGCACAGATACGCAGTATTTT. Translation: CASSSPGLAGGTDTQYF.

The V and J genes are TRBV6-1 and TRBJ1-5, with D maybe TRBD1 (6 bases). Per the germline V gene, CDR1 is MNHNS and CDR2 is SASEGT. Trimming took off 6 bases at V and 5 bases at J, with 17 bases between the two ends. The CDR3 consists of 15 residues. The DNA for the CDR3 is TGTGCCAGCAGCGCCGGGGGGCGCCGGGATCAGCCCCAGCATTTT. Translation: CASSAGGRRDQPQHF.

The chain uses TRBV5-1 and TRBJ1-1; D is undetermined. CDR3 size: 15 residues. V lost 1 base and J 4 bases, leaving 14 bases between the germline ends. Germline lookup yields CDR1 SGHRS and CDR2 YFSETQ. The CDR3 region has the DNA TGCGCCAGCAGCTTGACCCGGGTGGGTGGCACTGAAGCTTTCTTT. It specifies CASSLTRVGGTEAFF.

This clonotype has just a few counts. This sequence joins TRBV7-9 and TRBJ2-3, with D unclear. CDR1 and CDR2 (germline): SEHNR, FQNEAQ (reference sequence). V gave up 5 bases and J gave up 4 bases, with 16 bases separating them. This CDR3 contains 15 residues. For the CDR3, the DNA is TGTGCCAGCAGCCGCCCCGGGTCCGGTGCAGATACGCAGTATTTT. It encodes CASSRPGSGADTQYF.

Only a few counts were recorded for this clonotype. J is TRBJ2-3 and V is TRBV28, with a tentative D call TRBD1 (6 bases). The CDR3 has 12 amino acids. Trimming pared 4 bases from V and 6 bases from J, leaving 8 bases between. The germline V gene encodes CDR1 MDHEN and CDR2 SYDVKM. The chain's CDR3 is CASSYTGDTQYF. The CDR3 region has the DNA TGTGCCAGCAGTTACACAGGGGATACGCAGTATTTT.

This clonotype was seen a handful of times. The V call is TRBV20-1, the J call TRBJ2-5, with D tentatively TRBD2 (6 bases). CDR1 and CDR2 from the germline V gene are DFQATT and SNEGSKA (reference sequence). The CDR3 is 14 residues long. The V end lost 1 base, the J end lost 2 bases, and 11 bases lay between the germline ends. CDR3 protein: CSARVRTTQETQYF. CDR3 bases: TGCAGTGCTAGAGTTAGGACTACACAAGAGACCCAGTACTTC.